The text below deals with one T cell receptor (beta chain). Method: immunoSEQ multiplex PCR; TCRdb's copy keeps in-frame clones and lacks some. The profile shows 80,000 or so clones, roughly 84% of them singletons. This sample was included in a study of blood T cell repertoires in COVID-19. The germline V gene has CDR1 WSHSY and CDR2 SAAADI. The CDR3 totals 15 residues. Trimming cost V 4 bases and J 2 bases, with 12 bases left between them. The chain has TRBV10-2 and TRBJ1-5; D might be TRBD1 (5 bases). This TCR was recovered from a man in his sixties with COVID-19, enrolled during active disease. The sequencing input was peripheral blood. CDR3 DNA sequence: TGCGCCAGCAGTGGGGGGGGATACGGCAATCAGCCCCAGCATTTT. This gives the protein CASSGGGYGNQPQHF.